The clone carrying this T cell receptor (beta chain) was seen repeatedly, ten times or more. Its antigen remains unknown. Trimming cost V 3 bases and J 5 bases; bases outside gene matches: 19. Germline values: CDR1 SGDLS, CDR2 YYNGEE. This CDR3 region has 18 residues. These data are taken from a study of beta chain features in type 1 diabetes. About the study: Investigators examined some 100,000,000 sorted cells across all samples. Findings and limits, study-wide: Within each of all four CD4+ subsets, Type 1 diabetes patients had TCRB CDR3s that were moderately but significantly shorter. cDNA sequencing could over-represent cells with high TCR expression.

Expressed TCRB transcripts got sequenced, as all isolated RNA was reverse transcribed. Assay used: immunoSEQ multiplex PCR; TCRdb lists only in-frame clones, some missing. The sample holds roughly 350,000 clones, 8% to 10% seen once. The rearrangement links TRBV9 to TRBJ2-5, with TRBD1 identical over 7 bases. Sequenced material: central memory CD4+ T cells from blood. The sequence derives from a man in his thirties or forties with type 1 diabetes. This CDR3 reads CASSAGKGSTGPLETQYF. The CDR3 coding sequence is TGTGCCAGCAGCGCAGGGAAGGGATCGACAGGGCCGCTTGAGACCCAGTACTTC.